This T cell receptor beta chain was documented in a study of cytomegalovirus exposure and HLA in healthy donors. Study-wide context: Unique TCRs from HLA-typed donors, 75 million to 100 million of them, were held in an early data release. General observations from the study: HLA alleles were associated with fewer than 20,000 TCR beta sequences in a later analysis at 0.05 false discovery rate.

Remarks on this clone: What it recognizes is unknown.

V dropped 0 bases and J dropped 4 bases, with 8 bases sitting between them. CDR3 size: 13 residues. Germline values: CDR1 SGHDT, CDR2 YYEEEE. PCR used 60 Vbeta primers and 13 Jbeta primers. The protocol was immunoSEQ multiplex PCR, while the TCRdb copy is restricted to in-frame clones and leaves out a portion. The sample comprises some 100,000 clones, roughly 80% of which are singletons, and 13% to 15% rests with the top ten. V gene TRBV5-6 combines with J gene TRBJ2-7, with D unresolved. Specimen: PBMCs. This clonotype was obtained from a male donor in good health and CMV-seropositive. The CDR3 DNA reads as TGTGCCAGCAGCTTGGCGTCCAGATACGAGCAGTACTTC. Its protein is CASSLASRYEQYF.